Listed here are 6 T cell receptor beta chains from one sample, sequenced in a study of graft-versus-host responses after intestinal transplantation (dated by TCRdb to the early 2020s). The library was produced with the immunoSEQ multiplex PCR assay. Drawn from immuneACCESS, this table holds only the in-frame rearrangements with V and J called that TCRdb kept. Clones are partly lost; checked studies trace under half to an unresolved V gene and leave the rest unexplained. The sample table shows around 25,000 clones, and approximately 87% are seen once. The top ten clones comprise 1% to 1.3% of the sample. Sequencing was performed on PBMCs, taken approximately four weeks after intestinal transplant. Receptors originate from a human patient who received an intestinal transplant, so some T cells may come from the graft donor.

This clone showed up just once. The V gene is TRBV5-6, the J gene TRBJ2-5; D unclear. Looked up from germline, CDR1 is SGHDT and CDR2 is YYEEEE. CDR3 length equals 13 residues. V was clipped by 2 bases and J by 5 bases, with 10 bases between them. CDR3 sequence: CASSFLAGETQYF. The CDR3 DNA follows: TGTGCCAGCAGCTTTTTAGCCGGGGAGACCCAGTACTTC.

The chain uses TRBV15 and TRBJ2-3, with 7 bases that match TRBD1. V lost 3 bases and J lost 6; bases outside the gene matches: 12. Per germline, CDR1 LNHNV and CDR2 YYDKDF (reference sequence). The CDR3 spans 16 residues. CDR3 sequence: CATSSSGQWERDTQYF. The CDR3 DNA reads TGTGCCACCAGCAGTTCGGGACAGTGGGAGCGGGATACGCAGTATTTT.

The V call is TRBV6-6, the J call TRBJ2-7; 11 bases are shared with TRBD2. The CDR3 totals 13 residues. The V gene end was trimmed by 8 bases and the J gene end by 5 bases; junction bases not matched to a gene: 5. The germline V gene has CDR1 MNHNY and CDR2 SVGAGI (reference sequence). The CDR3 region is CASLLAGAHEQYF. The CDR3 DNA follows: TGTGCCAGCTTACTAGCGGGAGCGCACGAGCAGTACTTC.

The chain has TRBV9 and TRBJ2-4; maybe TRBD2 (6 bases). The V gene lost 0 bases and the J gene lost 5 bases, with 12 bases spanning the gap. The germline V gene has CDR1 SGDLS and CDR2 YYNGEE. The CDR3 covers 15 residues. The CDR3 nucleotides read TGTGCCAGCAGCGTAGGGGTAGGGACTCAAAACATTCAGTACTTC. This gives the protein CASSVGVGTQNIQYF.

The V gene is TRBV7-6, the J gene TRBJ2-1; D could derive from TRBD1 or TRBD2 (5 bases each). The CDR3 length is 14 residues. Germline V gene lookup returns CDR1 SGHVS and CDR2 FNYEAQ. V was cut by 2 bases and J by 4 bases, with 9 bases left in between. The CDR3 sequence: CASSLQGGYNEQFF. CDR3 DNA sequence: TGTGCCAGCAGCTTACAGGGCGGGTACAATGAGCAGTTCTTC.

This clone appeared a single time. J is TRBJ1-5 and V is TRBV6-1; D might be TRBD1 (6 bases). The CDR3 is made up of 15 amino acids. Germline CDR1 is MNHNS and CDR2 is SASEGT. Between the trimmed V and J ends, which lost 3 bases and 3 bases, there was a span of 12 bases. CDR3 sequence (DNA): TGTGCCAGCAGTGACCCAGGGGCCCCCAATCAGCCCCAGCATTTT. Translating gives CASSDPGAPNQPQHF.